These 8 T cell receptor beta chains share one sample of origin, sequenced in a study of T cell changes during pregnancy in multiple sclerosis. TCRdb keeps only in-frame clones here, not all; method: immunoSEQ multiplex PCR. The profile covers about 92,000 clones, with over 85% appearing a single time and 3.5% to 4.5% taken by the ten largest. The specimen comprised peripheral blood, sampled in the first trimester of pregnancy. The receptors shown here come from a female donor with multiple sclerosis, enrolled in a pregnancy study.

CDR3 protein: CASSHRRVSNTGELFF. Written as DNA, the CDR3 is TGCGCCAGCAGTCACCGCAGGGTGTCGAACACCGGGGAGCTGTTTTTT. The chain joins TRBV23-1 to TRBJ2-2, with D possibly matching TRBD1 (5 bases). TRBV23-1 is an ORF for which the function is uncertain. Trimming pared 3 bases from V and 0 bases from J, leaving 11 bases between. This CDR3 has 16 amino acids.

This chain joins TRBV5-6 and TRBJ1-5, with D tentatively TRBD1 (6 bases). The CDR3 runs 16 residues. Deletions cut 0 bases from V and 6 bases from J, with 16 bases between. Per germline, CDR1 SGHDT and CDR2 YYEEEE. The CDR3, as DNA: TGTGCCAGCAGCTTGGGGGCAGGGGTAGGCTCTCAGCCCCAGCATTTT. Translated: CASSLGAGVGSQPQHF.

The chain has TRBV7-9 and TRBJ1-5; 8 nucleotides align to TRBD1. The junction had 0 bases not matched to a gene; V was cut back by 0 bases and J by 5 bases. Germline loops: CDR1 SEHNR, CDR2 FQNEAQ (reference sequence). The CDR3 covers 14 residues. CDR3 residues: CASSLATGDQPQHF. In DNA, the CDR3 is TGTGCCAGCAGCTTAGCGACAGGGGATCAGCCCCAGCATTTT.

The chain employs TRBV27 and TRBJ1-5; 8 bases line up with TRBD1. The CDR3 is 17 amino acids. Unmatched junction bases numbered 12, after V lost 4 bases and J lost 4 bases. Looked up from germline, CDR1 is MNHEY and CDR2 is SMNVEV (reference sequence). The CDR3 loop is CASSSWTGRSGNQPQHF. The CDR3 coding sequence is TGTGCCAGCAGTTCTTGGACAGGGCGGTCCGGTAATCAGCCCCAGCATTTT.

CDR3 loop: CASSRQLLNEKLFF. As DNA, the CDR3 is TGTGCCAGCAGTCGACAGCTACTTAATGAAAAACTGTTTTTT. The chain couples TRBV5-6 to TRBJ1-4; D is possibly TRBD1 (5 bases). In germline, CDR1 is SGHDT, CDR2 YYEEEE. V was trimmed by 5 bases and J by 4 bases, leaving 12 bases between them. The CDR3 is 14 amino acids.

V usage is TRBV7-2 and J usage is TRBJ2-1; the match to TRBD1 covers 8 bases. CDR1 and CDR2 (germline): SGHTA, FQGNSA. V lost 3 bases and J lost 0; bases outside the gene matches: 1. The CDR3 contains 15 residues. The CDR3 nucleotides read TGTGCCAGCAGCTTGGACAGGGCCTCCTACAATGAGCAGTTCTTC. Its protein product is CASSLDRASYNEQFF.

This chain uses TRBV5-4 with TRBJ2-7; possible D gene TRBD1, 6 bases. This CDR3 region has 14 residues. Germline-derived CDR1 and CDR2 are SGHNT and YYREEE (reference sequence). V gave up 0 bases and J gave up 0 bases, with 7 bases separating them. CDR3 region: CASSLGDNSYEQYF. The CDR3, as DNA: TGTGCCAGCAGCTTGGGGGACAACTCCTACGAGCAGTACTTC.

This clone appeared once. J is TRBJ1-2 and V is TRBV30; 7 nucleotides agree with TRBD1. Germline CDR1 GTSNPN, CDR2 SVGIG (reference sequence). The CDR3 is 16 residues long. With V trimmed by 2 bases and J by 8 bases, 17 bases remained unmatched. CDR3 amino acids: CAWSIPMGQSLRGYTF. DNA for the CDR3: TGTGCCTGGAGTATTCCCATGGGACAGTCTTTGAGAGGCTACACCTTC.